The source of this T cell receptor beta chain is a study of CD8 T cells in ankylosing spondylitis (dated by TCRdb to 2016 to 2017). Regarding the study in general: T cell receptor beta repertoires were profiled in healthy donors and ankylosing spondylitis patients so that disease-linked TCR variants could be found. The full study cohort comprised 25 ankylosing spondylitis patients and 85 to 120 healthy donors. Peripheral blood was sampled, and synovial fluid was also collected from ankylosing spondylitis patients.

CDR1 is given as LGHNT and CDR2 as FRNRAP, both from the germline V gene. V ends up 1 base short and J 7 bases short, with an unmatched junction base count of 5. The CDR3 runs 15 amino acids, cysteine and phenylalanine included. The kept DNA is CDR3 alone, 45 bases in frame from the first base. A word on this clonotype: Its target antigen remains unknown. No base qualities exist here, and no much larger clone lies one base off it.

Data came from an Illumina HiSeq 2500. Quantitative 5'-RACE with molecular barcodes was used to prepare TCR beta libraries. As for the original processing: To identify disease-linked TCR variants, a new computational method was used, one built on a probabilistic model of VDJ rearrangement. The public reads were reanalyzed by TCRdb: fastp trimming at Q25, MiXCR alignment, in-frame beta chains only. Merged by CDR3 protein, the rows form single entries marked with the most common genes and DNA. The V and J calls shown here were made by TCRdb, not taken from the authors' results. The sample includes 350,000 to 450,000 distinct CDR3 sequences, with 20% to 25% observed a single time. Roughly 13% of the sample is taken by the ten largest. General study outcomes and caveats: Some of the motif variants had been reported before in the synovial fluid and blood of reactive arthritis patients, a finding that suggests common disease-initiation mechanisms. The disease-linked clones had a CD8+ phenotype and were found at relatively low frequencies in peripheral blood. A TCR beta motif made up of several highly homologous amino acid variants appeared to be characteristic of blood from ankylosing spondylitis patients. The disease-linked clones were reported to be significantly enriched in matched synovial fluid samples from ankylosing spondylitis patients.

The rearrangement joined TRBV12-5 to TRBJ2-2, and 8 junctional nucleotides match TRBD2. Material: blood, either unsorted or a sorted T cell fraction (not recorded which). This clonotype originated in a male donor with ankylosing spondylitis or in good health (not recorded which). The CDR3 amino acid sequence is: CASGLAGGPNGELFF. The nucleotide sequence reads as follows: TGTGCTAGTGGTTTGGCGGGGGGGCCGAACGGGGAGCTGTTTTTT.